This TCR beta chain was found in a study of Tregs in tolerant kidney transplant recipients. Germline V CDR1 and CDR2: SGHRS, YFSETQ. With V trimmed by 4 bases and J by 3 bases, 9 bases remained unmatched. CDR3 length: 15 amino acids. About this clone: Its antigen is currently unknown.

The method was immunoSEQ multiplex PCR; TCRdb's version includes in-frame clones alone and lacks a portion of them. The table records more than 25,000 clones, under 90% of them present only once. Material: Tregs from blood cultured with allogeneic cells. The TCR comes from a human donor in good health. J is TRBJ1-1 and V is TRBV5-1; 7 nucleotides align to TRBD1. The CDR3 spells CASSGPTGSDTEAFF. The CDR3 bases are TGCGCCAGCAGCGGGCCGACAGGGTCGGACACTGAAGCTTTCTTT.